The present entry profiles one T cell receptor (beta chain) with its context. The record originates from a study of T-cell memory formation after mild COVID-19. The germline V gene encodes CDR1 LGHNA and CDR2 YSLEER. Trimming removed 1 base from V and 5 bases from J, with 14 bases in between. The CDR3 contains 15 residues. TCRdb re-called the 5' RACE reads through MiXCR, storing one row per CDR3 protein. The sample carries 190,000 or so distinct CDR3 sequences, over 20% recorded once. This chain uses TRBV4-3 with TRBJ2-5; D might be TRBD1 (6 bases). Material: PBMCs or a T cell subset sorted from them (not recorded which). The sequence came from an adult woman who had mild COVID-19 (a few samples of this study predate the infection). Cell type and time point are not known. The CDR3 region has the DNA TGCGCCAGCAGCCAAGGGACAGCATTGCGGGAGACCCAGTACTTC. Its translation: CASSQGTALRETQYF.